The 3 T cell receptor beta chains below all came from one sample that was sequenced in a study of early T cells in non-severe SARS-CoV-2 infection. TCRdb independently ran MiXCR on the 5' RACE reads; one entry per CDR3 protein. The sample lists under 75,000 distinct CDR3 sequences, less than 15% occurring once. The sample comprised whole blood. These receptors all stem from an adult who was a healthcare worker with PCR-confirmed SARS-CoV-2 infection or an uninfected control (not recorded which).

V is TRBV28 and J is TRBJ1-2; D uncertain. Per the germline V gene, CDR1 is MDHEN and CDR2 is SYDVKM. With 1 base removed from V and 4 bases from J, the gap between germline ends came to 7 bases. The CDR3 contains 13 residues. The CDR3: CASSLLSAYGYTF. The CDR3 coding sequence is TGTGCCAGCAGTTTATTGTCAGCCTATGGCTACACCTTC.

This clonotype has just a few counts. This chain connects TRBV25-1 to TRBJ1-1; a possible D gene is TRBD1 (5 bases). Between the trimmed V and J ends, which lost 7 bases and 3 bases, there was a span of 12 bases. Germline assignment: CDR1 MGHDK and CDR2 SYGVNS. There are 13 residues in the CDR3. The CDR3 sequence is CASTPQGDTEAFF. The CDR3 nucleotides read TGTGCCAGCACTCCTCAGGGTGACACTGAAGCTTTCTTT.

This clonotype has a count of ten or more. CDR3 coding DNA: TGTGCCAGCTTAGCTACCTACGAGCAGTACTTC. It codes for CASLATYEQYF. The chain employs TRBV6-1 and TRBJ2-7; no clear D. Trimming left V 8 bases short and J 2 bases short, with 7 bases between. CDR3 length equals 11 residues. From germline, CDR1 is MNHNS and CDR2 SASEGT.